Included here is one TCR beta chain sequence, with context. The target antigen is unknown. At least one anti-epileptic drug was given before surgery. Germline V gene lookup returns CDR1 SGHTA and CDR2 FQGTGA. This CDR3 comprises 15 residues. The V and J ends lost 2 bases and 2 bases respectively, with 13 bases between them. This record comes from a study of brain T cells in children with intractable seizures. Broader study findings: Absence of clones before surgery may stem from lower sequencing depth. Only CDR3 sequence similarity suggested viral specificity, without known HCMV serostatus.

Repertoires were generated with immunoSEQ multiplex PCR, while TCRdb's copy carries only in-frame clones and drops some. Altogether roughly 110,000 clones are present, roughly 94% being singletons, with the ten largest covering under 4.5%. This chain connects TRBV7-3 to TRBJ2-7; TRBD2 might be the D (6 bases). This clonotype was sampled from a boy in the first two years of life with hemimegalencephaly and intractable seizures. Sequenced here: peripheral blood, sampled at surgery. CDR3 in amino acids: CASSLGAGLTYEQYF. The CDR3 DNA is TGTGCCAGCAGCTTAGGGGCGGGATTGACCTACGAGCAGTACTTC.